These T cell receptor beta chains were read from a single sample in a study of T cell changes during pregnancy in multiple sclerosis. Clones were sequenced by immunoSEQ multiplex PCR, and TCRdb holds only the in-frame ones, with some missing. Of about 100,000 clones in the sample, 92% were seen once. Sequences were derived from peripheral blood, sampled after pregnancy. These receptors all stem from a female donor with multiple sclerosis, enrolled in a pregnancy study. CDR3s include the opening cysteine and the closing phenylalanine or tryptophan. The D gene is left open where the match is weak. Part of the rows lack a size; the others show once, few, many or a class for expanded clones.

d_gene	abundance	j_gene	v_gene	CDR3aa	CDR3nt
TRBD1	NA	TRBJ1-4	TRBV19	CASSRDRDGYEKLFF	TGTGCCAGTAGTAGAGACAGGGATGGTTATGAAAAACTGTTTTTT
NA	once	TRBJ2-1	TRBV6-1	CASSPNRDNEQFF	TGTGCCAGCAGTCCAAACAGGGACAATGAGCAGTTCTTC
TRBD1	NA	TRBJ1-3	TRBV29-1	CSVLTGGSSGNTIYF	TGCAGCGTTCTGACAGGGGGGAGCTCTGGAAACACCATATATTTT
NA	NA	TRBJ2-3	TRBV7-8	CASSLKRDTSTDTQYF	TGTGCCAGCAGCTTAAAACGGGACACTAGCACAGATACGCAGTATTTT
TRBD2	NA	TRBJ2-5	TRBV30	CAWTVRGGGGETQYF	TGTGCCTGGACCGTCCGGGGGGGCGGCGGAGAGACCCAGTACTTC
NA	NA	TRBJ2-7	TRBV2	CARGRYEQYF	TGTGCCAGGGGCCGCTACGAGCAGTACTTC
NA	NA	TRBJ1-2	TRBV11-3	CASSDQGQNYGYTF	TGTGCCAGCAGTGATCAGGGGCAAAACTATGGCTACACCTTC
TRBD2	NA	TRBJ2-7	TRBV15	CATSSSGSQDEQYF	TGTGCCACCAGCAGTAGCGGGAGCCAGGACGAGCAGTACTTC
NA	once	TRBJ2-3	TRBV2	CASRRTASSTDTQYF	TGTGCCAGCCGAAGGACAGCTTCTAGCACAGATACGCAGTATTTT
NA	NA	TRBJ1-2	TRBV7-9	CASSLPQGTGYTF	TGTGCCAGCAGCTTACCCCAGGGGACTGGCTACACCTTC
TRBD1	NA	TRBJ1-2	TRBV18	CASSPPTGGASGYTF	TGTGCCAGCTCACCACCTACAGGGGGCGCGTCTGGCTACACCTTC
TRBD1	NA	TRBJ2-7	TRBV5-1	CASSLETGSSYEQYF	TGCGCCAGCAGCTTAGAGACAGGGAGCTCCTACGAGCAGTACTTC
TRBD1	NA	TRBJ2-1	TRBV25-1	CASGDRGLSEQFF	TGTGCCAGCGGGGACAGGGGTTTGTCTGAGCAGTTCTTC
TRBD1	NA	TRBJ1-5	TRBV6-1	CASSELGTVNQPQHF	TGTGCCAGCAGTGAACTCGGGACAGTCAATCAGCCCCAGCATTTT
NA	NA	TRBJ2-2	TRBV7-2	CASSLGQPGSGTGELFF	TGTGCCAGCAGCTTAGGGCAGCCGGGGTCGGGAACCGGGGAGCTGTTTTTT
TRBD1	NA	TRBJ1-1	TRBV7-2	CASSLQQGVLAFF	TGTGCCAGCAGCCTCCAGCAGGGGGTCTTGGCTTTCTTT
TRBD1	NA	TRBJ2-3	TRBV27	CASSWDRSPDTQYF	TGTGCCAGCAGTTGGGACAGAAGTCCAGATACGCAGTATTTT
NA	NA	TRBJ1-5	TRBV6-5	CASSLDRNQPQHF	TGTGCCAGCAGTCTCGACAGGAATCAGCCCCAGCATTTT
TRBD2	NA	TRBJ2-1	TRBV5-1	CASSLISGTYNEQFF	TGCGCCAGCAGCTTGATTAGCGGGACCTACAATGAGCAGTTCTTC
TRBD2	once	TRBJ2-7	TRBV7-2	CASSLVTSKNEQYF	TGTGCCAGCAGCTTAGTGACTAGCAAGAACGAGCAGTACTTC
TRBD1	NA	TRBJ1-5	TRBV19	CASSIRDSNQPQHF	TGTGCCAGTAGTATCCGGGACAGTAATCAGCCCCAGCATTTT
NA	NA	TRBJ1-4	TRBV28	CASSPRTETNEKLFF	TGTGCCAGCAGTCCAAGGACAGAAACTAATGAAAAACTGTTTTTT
NA	NA	TRBJ2-7	TRBV5-1	CASSLKRGFYEQYF	TGCGCCAGCAGCCTAAAAAGGGGGTTCTACGAGCAGTACTTC
NA	NA	TRBJ2-7	TRBV30	CAWSGTGARSEQYF	TGTGCCTGGAGTGGCACTGGAGCTAGGAGCGAGCAGTACTTC
NA	NA	TRBJ1-2	TRBV14	CASSQVRIAPGYTF	TGTGCCAGCAGCCAAGTTCGGATAGCTCCAGGCTACACCTTC
NA	NA	TRBJ1-3	TRBV18	CASSPVGGERNTIYF	TGTGCCAGCTCACCGGTTGGGGGGGAGCGAAACACCATATATTTT
NA	NA	TRBJ2-7	TRBV13	CASSDRRRGYEQYF	TGTGCCAGCAGCGACAGGCGCAGGGGCTACGAGCAGTACTTC
NA	NA	TRBJ2-2	TRBV5-4	CASSLAGGLNTGELFF	TGTGCCAGCAGCTTGGCCGGCGGGCTGAACACCGGGGAGCTGTTTTTT
NA	NA	TRBJ1-6	TRBV27	CASSLFYPDRGTSPLHF	TGTGCCAGCAGTTTATTCTATCCGGATAGGGGGACATCACCCCTCCACTTT